What follows are 10 T cell receptor beta chains derived from one specimen sequenced in a study of T-cell memory formation after mild COVID-19. TCRdb recomputed calls from the 5' RACE reads with MiXCR, one row per CDR3 protein. The sample holds around 440,000 distinct CDR3 sequences, 15% to 20% seen once. The specimen sequenced was PBMCs or a T cell subset sorted from them (not recorded which). All receptors derive from an adult woman who had mild COVID-19 (a few samples of this study predate the infection). Cell type and time point are not known.

This clonotype has just a few counts. The chain employs TRBV6-2 or TRBV6-3 and TRBJ1-2; D not certain. The CDR3 loop spans 13 amino acids. Trimming left V 1 base short and J 7 bases short, with 10 bases between. Germline CDR1 and CDR2: MNHEY and SVGEGT. This CDR3 is CASSYLGPSGYTF. CDR3 nucleotides: TGTGCCAGCAGTTACTTAGGTCCGTCTGGCTACACCTTC.

The rearrangement links TRBV7-9 to TRBJ1-1; 7 bases map to TRBD1. Per germline, CDR1 SEHNR and CDR2 FQNEAQ (reference sequence). The CDR3 length is 16 residues. Unmatched junction bases numbered 12, after V lost 5 bases and J lost 3 bases. The CDR3 spells CASSPKTGSGYTEAFF. The CDR3 DNA reads TGTGCCAGCAGCCCCAAGACAGGGTCGGGGTACACTGAAGCTTTCTTT.

This chain uses TRBV24-1 with TRBJ2-1; 10 nucleotides agree with TRBD2. This CDR3 contains 16 residues. V lost 5 bases to trimming and J lost 2 bases; unmatched junction nucleotides: 5. Germline V lookup: CDR1 KGHDR, CDR2 SFDVKD. CDR3 residues: CATSVTSGETYNEQFF. CDR3 sequence (DNA): TGTGCCACCAGTGTAACTAGCGGGGAAACCTACAATGAGCAGTTCTTC.

In nucleotides, the CDR3 is TGTGCCACCAGTGACCCGGGAGTCTGGACAGATACGCAGTATTTT. Protein product: CATSDPGVWTDTQYF. The chain uses TRBV24-1 and TRBJ2-3; D might be TRBD2 (6 bases). Between the trimmed V and J ends, which lost 4 bases and 3 bases, there was a span of 13 bases. The CDR3 runs 15 residues. The V gene's germline CDR1 is KGHDR and CDR2 SFDVKD.

This sequence joins TRBV18 and TRBJ2-1; D is unresolved. Trimming stripped 5 bases from V and 0 bases from J, with 14 bases between. The V gene's germline CDR1 is KGHSH and CDR2 LQKENI. CDR3 size: 16 residues. This CDR3 reads CASSETARSSYNEQFF. The CDR3 DNA sequence: TGTGCCAGCTCAGAAACAGCGCGGAGCTCCTACAATGAGCAGTTCTTC. The variable domain in full, completed from reference TRBV18 and TRBJ2-1, reads NAGVMQNPRHLVRRRGQEARLRCSPMKGHSHVYWYRQLPEEGLKFMVYLQKENIIDESGMPKERFSAEFPKEGPSILRIQQVVRGDSAAYFCASSETARSSYNEQFFGPGTRLTVL.

The chain employs TRBV15 and TRBJ2-5; no reliable D call. Germline assignment: CDR1 LNHNV and CDR2 YYDKDF (reference sequence). The CDR3 has 14 amino acids. The V and J ends lost 3 bases and 2 bases respectively, with 10 bases between them. The CDR3 spells CATSSRTAQETQYF. In nucleotides, the CDR3 is TGTGCCACCAGCAGTAGGACGGCTCAAGAGACCCAGTACTTC.

This clonotype was picked up a small number of times. The chain is built from TRBV5-5 and TRBJ1-1; D remains unclear. The length of the CDR3 is 13 residues. V lost 1 base to trimming and J lost 3 bases, with 7 bases between them. Germline CDR1 is SGHKS and CDR2 is YYEKEE (reference sequence). This CDR3 is CASSLLRDTEAFF. DNA for the CDR3: TGTGCCAGCAGCTTGTTGAGAGACACTGAAGCTTTCTTT.

This clonotype was picked up a small number of times. The V gene is TRBV4-1, the J gene TRBJ2-1; 7 positions match TRBD1. V gave up 6 bases and J gave up 9 bases; unmatched junction bases: 14. Germline CDR1 MGHRA, CDR2 YSYEKL. The CDR3 sequence is 15 residues long. CDR3: CASRRDSVLTTEQFF. CDR3 nucleotides: TGCGCCAGCAGACGGGACAGTGTTCTTACAACTGAGCAGTTCTTC.

This rearrangement joins TRBV9 to TRBJ1-1; 12 bases agree with TRBD1. The CDR3 consists of 18 residues. The trim removed 0 bases at V and 0 bases at J, leaving 6 bases unmatched. Germline CDR1 SGDLS, CDR2 YYNGEE. CDR3 sequence reads: CASSVGSGQGAMNTEAFF. For the CDR3, the DNA is TGTGCCAGCAGCGTAGGTTCGGGACAGGGGGCCATGAACACTGAAGCTTTCTTT.

This chain's CDR3 is CAGGEAMNTEAFF. The CDR3 coding sequence is TGTGCCGGGGGTGAGGCGATGAACACTGAAGCTTTCTTT. The rearrangement links TRBV18 to TRBJ1-1, with D possibly TRBD1 on 5 matching bases. In germline, CDR1 is KGHSH, CDR2 LQKENI. The V end was cut by 11 bases, the J end by 0 bases, with 13 bases between. CDR3 length: 13 residues.